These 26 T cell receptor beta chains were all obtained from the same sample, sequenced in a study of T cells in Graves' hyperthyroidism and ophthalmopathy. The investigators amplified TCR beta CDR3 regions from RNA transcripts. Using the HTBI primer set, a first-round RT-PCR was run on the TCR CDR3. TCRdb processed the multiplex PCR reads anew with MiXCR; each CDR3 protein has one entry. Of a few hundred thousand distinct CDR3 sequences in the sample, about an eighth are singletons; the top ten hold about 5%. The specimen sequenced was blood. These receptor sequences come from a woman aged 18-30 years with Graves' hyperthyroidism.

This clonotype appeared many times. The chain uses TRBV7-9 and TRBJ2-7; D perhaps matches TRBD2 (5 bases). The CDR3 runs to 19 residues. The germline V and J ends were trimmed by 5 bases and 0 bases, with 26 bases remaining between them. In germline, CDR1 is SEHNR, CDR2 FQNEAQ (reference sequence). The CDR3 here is CASSRWDTWRARVSYEQYF. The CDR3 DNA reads TGTGCCAGCAGCCGTTGGGATACATGGCGGGCCCGGGTCTCCTACGAGCAGTACTTC.

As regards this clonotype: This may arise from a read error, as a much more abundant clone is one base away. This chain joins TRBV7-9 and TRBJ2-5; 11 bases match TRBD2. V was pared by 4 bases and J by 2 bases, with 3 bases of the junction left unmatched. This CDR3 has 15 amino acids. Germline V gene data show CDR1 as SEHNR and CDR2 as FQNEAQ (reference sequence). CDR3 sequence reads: CASSSTSGVQETQYF. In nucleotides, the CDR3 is TGTGCCAGCAGCTCGACTAGCGGGGTTCAAGAGACCCAGTACTTC.

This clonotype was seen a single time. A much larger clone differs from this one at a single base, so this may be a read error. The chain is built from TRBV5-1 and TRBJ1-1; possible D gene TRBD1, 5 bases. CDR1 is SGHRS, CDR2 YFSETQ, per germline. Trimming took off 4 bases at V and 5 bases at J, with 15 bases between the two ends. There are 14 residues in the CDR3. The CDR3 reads CASSRGNFGTEAFF. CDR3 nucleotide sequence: TGCGCCAGCAGCCGGGGGAACTTTGGTACTGAAGCTTTCTTT.

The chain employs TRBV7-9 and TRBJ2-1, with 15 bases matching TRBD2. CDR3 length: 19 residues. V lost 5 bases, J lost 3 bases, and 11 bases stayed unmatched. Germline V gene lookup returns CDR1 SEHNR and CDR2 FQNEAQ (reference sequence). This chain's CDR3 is CASSVSGTSGRIHYNEQFF. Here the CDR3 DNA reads TGTGCCAGCAGCGTTTCCGGGACTAGCGGGAGGATCCACTACAATGAGCAGTTCTTC. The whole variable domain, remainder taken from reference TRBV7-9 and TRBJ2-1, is DTGVSQNPRHKITKRGQNVTFRCDPISEHNRLYWYRQTLGQGPEFLTYFQNEAQLEKSRLLSDRFSAERPKGSFSTLEIQRTEQGDSAMYLCASSVSGTSGRIHYNEQFFGPGTRLTVL.

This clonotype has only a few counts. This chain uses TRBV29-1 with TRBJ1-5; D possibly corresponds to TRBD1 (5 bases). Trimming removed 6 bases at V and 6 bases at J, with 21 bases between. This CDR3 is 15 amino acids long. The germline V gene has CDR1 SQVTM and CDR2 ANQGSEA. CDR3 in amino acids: CSVHPAFERGQPQHF. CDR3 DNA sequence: TGCAGCGTCCACCCGGCCTTTGAGAGGGGTCAGCCCCAGCATTTT.

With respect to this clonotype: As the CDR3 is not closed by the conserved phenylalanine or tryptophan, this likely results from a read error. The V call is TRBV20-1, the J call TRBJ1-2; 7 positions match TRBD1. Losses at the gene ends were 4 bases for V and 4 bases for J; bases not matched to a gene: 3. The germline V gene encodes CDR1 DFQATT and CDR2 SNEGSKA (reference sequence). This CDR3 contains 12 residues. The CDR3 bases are TGCAGTGCTACAGGGGGTGTCTATGGCTACACCTCC. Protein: CSATGGVYGYTS.

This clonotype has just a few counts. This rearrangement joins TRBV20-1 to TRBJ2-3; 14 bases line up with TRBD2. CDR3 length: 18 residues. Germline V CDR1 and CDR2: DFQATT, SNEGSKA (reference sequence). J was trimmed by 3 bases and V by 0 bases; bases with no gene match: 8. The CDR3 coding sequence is TGCAGTGCTAGAGATACCTCAGGACTAGCGGGAGGTACAGATACGCAGTATTTT. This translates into CSARDTSGLAGGTDTQYF.

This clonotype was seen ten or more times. CDR3 in amino acids: CASSSSGRYEQYF. The CDR3 DNA reads TGTGCCAGCAGCTCCAGCGGGAGATACGAGCAGTACTTC. The chain couples TRBV11-2 to TRBJ2-7, with 8 positions matching TRBD2. Per the germline V gene, CDR1 is SGHAT and CDR2 is FQNNGV. The CDR3 contains 13 residues. After removal of 4 bases from V and 4 bases from J, the junction contained 3 bases not matched to a gene.

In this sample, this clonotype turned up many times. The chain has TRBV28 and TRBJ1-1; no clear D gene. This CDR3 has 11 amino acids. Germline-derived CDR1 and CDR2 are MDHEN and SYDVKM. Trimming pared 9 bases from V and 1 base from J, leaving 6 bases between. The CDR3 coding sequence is TGTGCCAGTGCAGAGAACACTGAAGCTTTCTTT. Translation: CASAENTEAFF.

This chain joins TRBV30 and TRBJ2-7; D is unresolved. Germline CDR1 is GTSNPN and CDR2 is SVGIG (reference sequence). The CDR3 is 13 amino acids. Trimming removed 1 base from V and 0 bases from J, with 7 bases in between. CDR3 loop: CAWSGQNSYEQYF. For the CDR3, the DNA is TGTGCCTGGAGTGGACAAAACTCCTACGAGCAGTACTTC.

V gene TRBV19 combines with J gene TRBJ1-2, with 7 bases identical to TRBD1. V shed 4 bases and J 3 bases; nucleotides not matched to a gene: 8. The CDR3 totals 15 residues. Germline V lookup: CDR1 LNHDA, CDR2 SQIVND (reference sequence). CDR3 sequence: CASSSDREVYYGYTF. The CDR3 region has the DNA TGTGCCAGTAGTAGCGACAGGGAGGTGTACTATGGCTACACCTTC.

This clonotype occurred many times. The CDR3 DNA reads as TGCAGCGCCTCGACCCTGGACTGGGACAATGAGCAGTTCTTC. Protein sequence: CSASTLDWDNEQFF. V gene TRBV29-1 combines with J gene TRBJ2-1, with D possibly TRBD2 on 5 matching bases. The germline V gene has CDR1 SQVTM and CDR2 ANQGSEA. V was trimmed by 7 bases and J by 5 bases, leaving 18 bases between them. The CDR3 covers 14 residues.

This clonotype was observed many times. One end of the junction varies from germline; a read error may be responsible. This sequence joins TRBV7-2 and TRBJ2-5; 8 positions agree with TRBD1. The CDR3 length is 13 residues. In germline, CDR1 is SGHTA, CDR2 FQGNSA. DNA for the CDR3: TGTGCCAGCACCTTAACAGGGGGGGAGACCCAGTACTTC. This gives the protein CASTLTGGETQYF.

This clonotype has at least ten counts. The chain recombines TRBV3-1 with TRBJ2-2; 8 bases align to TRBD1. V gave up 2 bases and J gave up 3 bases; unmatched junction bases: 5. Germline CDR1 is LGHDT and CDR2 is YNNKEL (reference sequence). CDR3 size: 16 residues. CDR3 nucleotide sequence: TGTGCCAGCAGCCAACATCCGACAGGGGACACCGGGGAGCTGTTTTTT. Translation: CASSQHPTGDTGELFF.

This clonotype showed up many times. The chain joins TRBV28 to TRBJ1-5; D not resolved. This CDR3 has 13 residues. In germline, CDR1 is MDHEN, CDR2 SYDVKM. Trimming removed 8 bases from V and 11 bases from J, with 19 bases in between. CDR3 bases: TGTGCCAGCTCTGTCGAGGTCTATCCGGCCCAGCATTTT. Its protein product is CASSVEVYPAQHF.

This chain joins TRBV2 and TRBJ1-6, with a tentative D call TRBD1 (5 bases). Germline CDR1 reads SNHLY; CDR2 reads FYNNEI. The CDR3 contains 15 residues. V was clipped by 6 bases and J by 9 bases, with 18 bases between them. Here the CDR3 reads CASRAMGQGGSPLHF. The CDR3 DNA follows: TGTGCCAGCAGAGCTATGGGCCAGGGCGGTTCACCCCTCCACTTT.

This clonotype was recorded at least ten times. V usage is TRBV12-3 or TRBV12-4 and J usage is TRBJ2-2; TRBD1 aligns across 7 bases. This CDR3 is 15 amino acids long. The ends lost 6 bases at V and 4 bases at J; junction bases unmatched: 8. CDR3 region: CASRAQGIFTGELFF. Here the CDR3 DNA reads TGTGCCAGCAGAGCACAGGGGATTTTCACCGGGGAGCTGTTTTTT.

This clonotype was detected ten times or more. Here the CDR3 DNA reads TGTGCCAGCAGTTTGGGGACAGGGCCTGCAGGTTATAATTCACCCCTCCACTTT. Translation gives CASSLGTGPAGYNSPLHF. This chain links TRBV27 with TRBJ1-6; 9 nucleotides line up with TRBD1. CDR1 is MNHEY, CDR2 SMNVEV, per germline (reference sequence). This CDR3 has 18 residues. Trimming removed 3 bases from V and 4 bases from J; junction bases left unmatched: 10.

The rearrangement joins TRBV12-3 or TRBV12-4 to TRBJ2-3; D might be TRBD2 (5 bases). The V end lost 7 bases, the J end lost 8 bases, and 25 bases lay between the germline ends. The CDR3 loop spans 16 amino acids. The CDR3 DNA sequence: TGTGCCAGCAATTCATGGGCCTGGGCGGGTGGAAGTACGCAGTATTTT. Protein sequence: CASNSWAWAGGSTQYF.

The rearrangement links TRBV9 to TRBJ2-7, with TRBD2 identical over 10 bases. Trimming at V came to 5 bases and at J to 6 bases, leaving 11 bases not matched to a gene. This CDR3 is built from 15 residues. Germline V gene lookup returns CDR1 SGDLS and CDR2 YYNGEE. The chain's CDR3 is CASSTAPSGRAEQYF. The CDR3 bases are TGTGCCAGCAGTACCGCTCCTAGCGGGAGAGCCGAGCAGTACTTC.

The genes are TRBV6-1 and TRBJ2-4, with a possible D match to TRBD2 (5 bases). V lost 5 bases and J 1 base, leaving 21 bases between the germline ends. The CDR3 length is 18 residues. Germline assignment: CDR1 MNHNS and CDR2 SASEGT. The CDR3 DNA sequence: TGTGCCAGCAGTTTTTTCGGCCCGGGGAAGCATGCCAAAAACATTCAGTACTTC. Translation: CASSFFGPGKHAKNIQYF.

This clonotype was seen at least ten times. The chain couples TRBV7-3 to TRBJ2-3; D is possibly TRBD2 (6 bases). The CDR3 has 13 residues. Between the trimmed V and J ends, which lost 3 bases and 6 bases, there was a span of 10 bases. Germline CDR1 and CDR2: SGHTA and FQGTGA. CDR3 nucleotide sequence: TGTGCCAGCAGCTTTCTAGCGAGCGATACGCAGTATTTT. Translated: CASSFLASDTQYF.

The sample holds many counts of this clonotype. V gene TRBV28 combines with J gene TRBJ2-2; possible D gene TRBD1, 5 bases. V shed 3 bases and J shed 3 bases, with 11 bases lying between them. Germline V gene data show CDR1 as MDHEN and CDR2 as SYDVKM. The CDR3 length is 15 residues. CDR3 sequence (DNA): TGTGCCAGCAGTTTTGGACACATAGACACCGGGGAGCTGTTTTTT. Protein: CASSFGHIDTGELFF.

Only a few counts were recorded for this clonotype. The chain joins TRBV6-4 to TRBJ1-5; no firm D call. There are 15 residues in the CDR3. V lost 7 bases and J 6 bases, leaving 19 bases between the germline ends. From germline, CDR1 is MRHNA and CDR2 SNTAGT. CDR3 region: CASTESGDSGQPQHF. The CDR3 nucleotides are TGTGCCAGCACGGAAAGCGGAGATAGTGGTCAGCCCCAGCATTTT.

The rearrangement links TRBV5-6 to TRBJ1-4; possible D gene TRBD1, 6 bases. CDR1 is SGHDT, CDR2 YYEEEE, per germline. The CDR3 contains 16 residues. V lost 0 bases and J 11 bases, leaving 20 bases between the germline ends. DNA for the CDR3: TGTGCCAGCAGCTTGGCGGACGGGGGCCCAGACGAGAAACTGTTTTTT. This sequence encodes CASSLADGGPDEKLFF.

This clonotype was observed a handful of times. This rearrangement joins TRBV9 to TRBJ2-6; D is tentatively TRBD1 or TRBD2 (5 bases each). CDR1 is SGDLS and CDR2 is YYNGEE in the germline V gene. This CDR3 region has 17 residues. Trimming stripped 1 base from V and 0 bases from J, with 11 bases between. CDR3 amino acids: CASSVWDGGSGANVLTF. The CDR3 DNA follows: TGTGCCAGCAGCGTATGGGACGGAGGCTCTGGGGCCAACGTCCTGACTTTC.